The entry that follows covers one TCR beta chain sequence. Its target is not known. The data belong to a study of T cell clonotyping in hematopoietic cell transplantation. The data were produced by immunoSEQ multiplex PCR, yet TCRdb's version contains in-frame clones alone and is incomplete. The sample holds some 6,300 clones, around 85% seen once. Study-level results: Recipient TCR diversity dropped after transplant; expanded clonotypes rose from day 30 to 180. Cells were unsorted, so CD4 and CD8 contributions were not separated. Graft donor and pretransplant recipient Inverse Simpson Index values predicted broader posttransplant TCR diversity.

Recipient blood drawn about 28 days pretransplant and days 30, 100, 180 after. V was cut by 0 bases and J by 8 bases, with 13 bases left in between. CDR3 length: 14 amino acids. In germline, CDR1 is SGHAT, CDR2 FQNNGV. The chain recombines TRBV11-2 with TRBJ1-2; D unclear. The sequence was collected from a female patient in her 50s who had an allogeneic stem cell transplant from an unrelated donor, so the T cells may come from the graft donor. Some clones in this sample may be carry-over from other donors' samples. The input for sequencing was peripheral blood mononuclear cells, taken 180 days after allogeneic stem cell transplant. The CDR3 sequence is CASSLDRGGLGYTF. CDR3 nucleotides: TGTGCCAGCAGCTTAGATCGTGGAGGACTAGGCTACACCTTC.